In this sample, the clone carrying this TCR beta chain turned up many times. The target antigen is unknown. The V end lost 6 bases, the J end lost 2 bases, and 14 bases lay between the germline ends. This CDR3 is 14 amino acids long. Germline CDR1 and CDR2: DFQATT and SNEGSKA (reference sequence). This sample was included in a study of T cell repertoires in cytomegalovirus infection. About the research overall: From public TCR beta signatures came an indication of both CMV infection and matching HLA type.

MiXCR was run by TCRdb on the reads, yielding one entry per CDR3 protein. In the table there are 150,000 to 200,000 distinct CDR3 sequences, roughly 9.8% of which are singletons. Study-wide results and limits: Clonotype analysis showed dominance of the ex vivo response by HLA-C-restricted CMV-specific TCR beta clonotypes. Using cumulative public TCR beta family frequency, the authors identified those who carried CMV together with the relevant HLA.

The gene calls are TRBV20-1 and TRBJ2-1, with D hard to call. The TCR was taken from a human donor in good health (CMV status not recorded). Some clones in this sample may be carry-over from other donors' samples. Sequencing input: PBMCs. The chain's CDR3 is CSAPSTATYNEQFF. The CDR3 region has the DNA TGCAGTGCCCCATCCACTGCAACCTACAATGAGCAGTTCTTC.